This TCR beta chain comes out of a study of early T cells in non-severe SARS-CoV-2 infection. Across the whole study: The chains were unpaired, and the sequenced material was bulk RNA from unsorted whole blood.

Whole-study results and caveats: Matching against VDJdb likely underestimated virus-specific expansions, favoring anti-spike CD8.

V lost 0 bases, J lost 5 bases, and 13 bases lay in between. In germline, CDR1 is SQVTM, CDR2 ANQGSEA. The CDR3 runs to 14 residues. Attached unique molecular identifiers marked individual cDNA molecules. One entry per CDR3 protein, called by TCRdb with MiXCR from the 5' RACE reads. The data show under 85,000 distinct CDR3 sequences, approximately 10% seen once. Turning to this clonotype: No antigen is known for it.

Input material: whole blood. The chain recombines TRBV29-1 with TRBJ1-1; D possibly corresponds to TRBD1 (6 bases). The TCR was taken from an adult who was a healthcare worker with PCR-confirmed SARS-CoV-2 infection or an uninfected control (not recorded which). This chain's CDR3 is CSVEEVTGRTEAFF. CDR3 sequence (DNA): TGCAGCGTTGAAGAGGTCACAGGGCGGACTGAAGCTTTCTTT.